The 8 T cell receptor beta chains in this list originate from one sample, sequenced in a study of T cells in Graves' hyperthyroidism and ophthalmopathy. Regions amplified from RNA transcripts were the TCR beta CDR3 regions. Initially, a first-round RT-PCR of the TCR CDR3 employed the HTBI primer set. TCRdb itself ran the multiplex PCR reads through MiXCR, one entry per CDR3 protein. Of 250,000 to 300,000 distinct CDR3 sequences listed, roughly 13% are singletons. Material: blood. Receptors originate from a woman in her 30s with Graves' hyperthyroidism that later progressed to Graves' ophthalmopathy.

This chain connects TRBV19 to TRBJ2-3; 14 bases match TRBD2. Germline CDR1 is LNHDA and CDR2 is SQIVND (reference sequence). The CDR3 is 19 amino acids. V lost 0 bases, J lost 5 bases, and 10 bases stayed unmatched. The CDR3 DNA reads TGTGCCAGTAGTATAGATGCCCGGGGACTAGCGGGAGTCAGAGATACGCAGTATTTT. This translates into CASSIDARGLAGVRDTQYF.

This clonotype was seen repeatedly, ten times or more. The chain recombines TRBV20-1 with TRBJ2-1, with 10 bases that match TRBD2. The CDR3 spans 13 residues. Germline CDR1 is DFQATT and CDR2 is SNEGSKA (reference sequence). J was trimmed by 13 bases and V by 1 base; bases with no gene match: 7. CDR3 loop: CSARVLAGVDQFF. CDR3 sequence (DNA): TGCAGTGCTAGAGTGCTAGCGGGAGTTGACCAGTTCTTC.

This clonotype was recorded a few times. The gene calls are TRBV6-2 or TRBV6-3 and TRBJ2-7; D possibly corresponds to TRBD2 (5 bases). The CDR3 runs 16 residues. V lost 0 bases and J lost 0, with 12 bases in between. Germline CDR1 MNHEY, CDR2 SVGEGT. CDR3 nucleotides: TGTGCCAGCAGTTACTCATCGTCGGGAATCTCCTACGAGCAGTACTTC. Translation gives CASSYSSSGISYEQYF.

The chain has TRBV19 and TRBJ2-2, with D hard to call. V gave up 1 base and J gave up 0 bases, with 3 bases separating them. The CDR3 is made up of 14 amino acids. Germline CDR1 reads LNHDA; CDR2 reads SQIVND (reference sequence). CDR3 region: CASSIGTNTGELFF. Written as DNA, the CDR3 is TGTGCCAGTAGTATAGGGACGAACACCGGGGAGCTGTTTTTT.

Ten or more counts support this clonotype. CDR3 sequence reads: CASTQRADSNQPQHF. The CDR3 region has the DNA TGTGCCAGCACCCAAAGGGCGGATAGCAATCAGCCCCAGCATTTT. This chain connects TRBV2 to TRBJ1-5; unclear D gene. Germline V gives CDR1 SNHLY, CDR2 FYNNEI. The CDR3 is made up of 15 amino acids. V was shortened by 7 bases and J by 0 bases, with 13 bases between the two germline ends.

The chain links TRBV5-1 to TRBJ2-1, with 10 nucleotides matching TRBD2. The CDR3 contains 13 residues. Germline lookup yields CDR1 SGHRS and CDR2 YFSETQ. With V trimmed by 5 bases and J by 5 bases, 1 base remained unmatched. The CDR3 coding sequence is TGCGCCAGCAGACTAGCGGGACACAATGAGCAGTTCTTC. Translated, it gives CASRLAGHNEQFF. The variable domain in full, with the rest retrieved from reference TRBV5-1 and TRBJ2-1, is KAGVTQTPRYLIKTRGQQVTLSCSPISGHRSVSWYQQTPGQGLQFLFEYFSETQRNKGNFPGRFSGRQFSNSRSEMNVSTLELGDSALYLCASRLAGHNEQFFGPGTRLTVL.

This clonotype was seen ten or more times. This rearrangement joins TRBV6-1 to TRBJ1-1; TRBD1 agrees at 7 bases. The V and J ends lost 5 bases and 9 bases, in that order; junction bases with no gene match: 9. This CDR3 contains 13 residues. Germline V gene lookup returns CDR1 MNHNS and CDR2 SASEGT. In DNA form, the CDR3 reads TGTGCCAGCAGTCCGGGACAGACTAAACAAGCTTTCTTT. Amino acid sequence: CASSPGQTKQAFF.

The rearrangement joins TRBV5-8 to TRBJ1-6; a possible D gene is TRBD1 (6 bases). V was trimmed by 4 bases and J by 10 bases, leaving 18 bases between them. The CDR3 sequence is 15 residues long. The germline CDR1 and CDR2 sequences are SGHTS and YDEGEE. CDR3 nucleotides: TGTGCCAGCAGCCGGACAGACCGGCGGGGGTCACCCCTCCACTTT. Translating gives CASSRTDRRGSPLHF.